This passage covers 28 T cell receptor beta chains from one sample sequenced in a study of T-cell reconstitution after alpha-beta-depleted transplantation in children. Researchers prepared the TCRbeta library using unique molecular identifiers, the study reports. Using its own MiXCR run on the PCR reads, TCRdb lists one record per CDR3 protein. The repertoire holds roughly 200,000 distinct CDR3 sequences, with approximately 10% as singletons. Sequences were derived from PBMCs from the stem cell graft donor, sampled from the stem cell graft. These receptors all stem from a human donor who donated a stem cell graft to a child with acute lymphoblastic leukemia.

In this sample, this clonotype turned up many times. This chain uses TRBV24-1 with TRBJ2-1; no definite D call. V lost 1 base to trimming and J lost 10 bases, with 10 bases between them. Germline CDR1 reads KGHDR; CDR2 reads SFDVKD. CDR3 length: 13 amino acids. CDR3 nucleotide sequence: TGTGCCACCAGTGATTTCAAGGGCTTGGAGCAGTTCTTC. Residues: CATSDFKGLEQFF.

The gene calls are TRBV5-1 and TRBJ2-7, with 8 positions matching TRBD2. Germline trimming cut 0 bases from V and 0 bases from J; bases unmatched to any gene: 5. The CDR3 is 16 amino acids. The germline V gene has CDR1 SGHRS and CDR2 YFSETQ. The chain's CDR3 is CASSLGGGSISYEQYF. The CDR3 DNA is TGCGCCAGCAGCTTGGGCGGGGGGAGCATCTCCTACGAGCAGTACTTC.

The CDR3 bases are TGCGCCAGCAGCTTTCGGGTCGGGGACACTGAAGCTTTCTTT. Encoded protein: CASSFRVGDTEAFF. The chain is built from TRBV5-1 and TRBJ1-1; no reliable D call. V was clipped by 2 bases and J by 3 bases, with 11 bases between them. This CDR3 spans 14 amino acids. Germline CDR1 reads SGHRS; CDR2 reads YFSETQ.

The rearrangement links TRBV3-1 to TRBJ2-6; D is perhaps TRBD2 (5 bases). V was shortened by 4 bases and J by 1 base, with 17 bases between the two germline ends. There are 18 residues in the CDR3. Germline CDR1 is LGHDT and CDR2 is YNNKEL (reference sequence). As DNA, the CDR3 is TGTGCCAGCAGCCGCGGGTTGCACGAGGGTTCTGGGGCCAACGTCCTGACTTTC. It encodes CASSRGLHEGSGANVLTF.

This clonotype was recorded at least ten times. J is TRBJ2-7 and V is TRBV7-2; D may be TRBD1 (6 bases). The CDR3 is 14 residues long. V gave up 4 bases and J gave up 0 bases, with 10 bases separating them. Per the germline V gene, CDR1 is SGHTA and CDR2 is FQGNSA. In nucleotides, the CDR3 is TGTGCCAGCAGCTCGGGACAACACTCCTACGAGCAGTACTTC. Translation: CASSSGQHSYEQYF. The full variable domain, in which reference TRBV7-2 and TRBJ2-7 provide the parts outside the CDR3, is GAGVSQSPSNKVTEKGKDVELRCDPISGHTALYWYRQSLGQGLEFLIYFQGNSAPDKSGLPSDRFSAERTGGSVSTLTIQRTQQEDSAVYLCASSSGQHSYEQYFGPGTRLTVT.

This clonotype was detected many times. The chain has TRBV27 and TRBJ1-3; TRBD1 is a possible D gene (6 bases). The CDR3 contains 15 residues. The V and J ends lost 8 bases and 0 bases respectively, with 14 bases between them. Germline V gives CDR1 MNHEY, CDR2 SMNVEV (reference sequence). The CDR3 coding sequence is TGTGCCAGCGGTCCAGGGGCGTACTCTGGAAACACCATATATTTT. It is translated as CASGPGAYSGNTIYF.

This clonotype was detected only a few times. The J gene is TRBJ2-1, the V gene TRBV20-1, with 7 bases lining up with TRBD1. In germline, CDR1 is DFQATT, CDR2 SNEGSKA (reference sequence). V gave up 7 bases and J gave up 6 bases; unmatched junction bases: 9. The CDR3 totals 13 residues. The CDR3 nucleotides read TGCAGTGGAATCCGGGACAGAGCCAATGAGCAGTTCTTC. It translates to CSGIRDRANEQFF.

This clonotype was observed a handful of times. The chain combines TRBV6-5 with TRBJ2-2; weak D call: TRBD2 (5 bases). Deletions cut 0 bases from V and 4 bases from J, with 12 bases between. From germline, CDR1 is MNHEY and CDR2 SVGAGI. The CDR3 contains 16 residues. The CDR3 loop is CASSYSTGYGTGELFF. The CDR3 nucleotides are TGTGCCAGCAGTTACTCGACGGGGTATGGCACCGGGGAGCTGTTTTTT.

This clonotype was seen a handful of times. The V gene is TRBV7-9, the J gene TRBJ1-6; D perhaps matches TRBD1 (5 bases). V was clipped by 5 bases and J by 0 bases, with 14 bases between them. Germline V gene sequence: CDR1 SEHNR, CDR2 FQNEAQ (reference sequence). The CDR3 runs to 17 residues. Here the CDR3 reads CASSQGGGSSYNSPLHF. The CDR3 bases are TGTGCCAGCAGCCAGGGAGGAGGGAGCTCCTATAATTCACCCCTCCACTTT.

The V gene is TRBV5-1, the J gene TRBJ2-7, with D possibly being TRBD1 (6 bases). V dropped 2 bases and J dropped 0 bases, with 9 bases sitting between them. CDR3 length equals 14 residues. Germline-derived CDR1 and CDR2 are SGHRS and YFSETQ. The CDR3 loop is CASSFRGISYEQYF. For the CDR3, the DNA is TGCGCCAGCAGCTTCAGGGGAATCTCCTACGAGCAGTACTTC.

In this sample, this clonotype turned up a few times. The rearrangement links TRBV5-6 to TRBJ2-1; TRBD2 matches 11 bases. Germline trimming cut 4 bases from V and 0 bases from J; bases unmatched to any gene: 12. The CDR3 totals 19 residues. In germline, CDR1 is SGHDT, CDR2 YYEEEE. The CDR3 sequence is CASSPTLAGGYSSYNEQFF. The CDR3 DNA sequence: TGTGCCAGCAGCCCAACCCTAGCGGGGGGTTATAGCTCCTACAATGAGCAGTTCTTC.

There are a few counts of this clonotype. The chain carries TRBV4-1 and TRBJ2-3; perhaps TRBD2 as D (6 bases). Trimming took 4 bases from V and 2 from J, leaving 16 bases between them. The V gene's germline CDR1 is MGHRA and CDR2 YSYEKL. CDR3 length: 16 amino acids. CDR3 in amino acids: CASSRGTGANTDTQYF. CDR3 coding DNA: TGCGCCAGCAGCCGGGGGACTGGGGCTAACACAGATACGCAGTATTTT.

The sample holds many counts of this clonotype. V usage is TRBV28 and J usage is TRBJ2-1, with D possibly matching TRBD1 (5 bases). The CDR3 is 16 residues long. V lost 6 bases to trimming and J lost 3 bases, with 18 bases between them. Germline assignment: CDR1 MDHEN and CDR2 SYDVKM. The CDR3 loop is CASSPSSGPFYNEQFF. The CDR3 bases are TGTGCCAGCAGCCCAAGCTCAGGGCCATTCTACAATGAGCAGTTCTTC.

The J gene is TRBJ1-1, the V gene TRBV20-1, with no clear D. CDR3 length equals 13 residues. Between the trimmed V and J ends, which lost 8 bases and 1 base, there was a span of 14 bases. The V gene's germline CDR1 is DFQATT and CDR2 SNEGSKA (reference sequence). DNA of the CDR3: TGCAGTTACTTCCGCGGGGAGAACACTGAAGCTTTCTTT. Translating it yields CSYFRGENTEAFF.

This clonotype was picked up many times. The V and J genes are TRBV7-9 and TRBJ2-3; D unclear. This CDR3 is built from 12 residues. From germline, CDR1 is SEHNR and CDR2 FQNEAQ (reference sequence). The V gene lost 7 bases and the J gene lost 1 base, with 6 bases spanning the gap. The CDR3 nucleotides read TGTGCCAGCAACCTCGGCACAGATACGCAGTATTTT. It yields the protein CASNLGTDTQYF.

V gene TRBV30 combines with J gene TRBJ2-7; possibly TRBD1 for D (5 bases). CDR1 is GTSNPN, CDR2 SVGIG, per germline (reference sequence). The CDR3 extends over 13 amino acids. V was trimmed by 7 bases and J by 0 bases, leaving 13 bases between them. In nucleotides, the CDR3 is TGTGCCTCAACCACAGGAACCTCCTACGAGCAGTACTTC. It translates to CASTTGTSYEQYF.

This chain uses TRBV12-3 or TRBV12-4 with TRBJ1-4; D perhaps matches TRBD1 (6 bases). The CDR3 totals 15 residues. Deletions cut 6 bases from V and 7 bases from J, with 18 bases between. This CDR3 reads CASRFPQGLGEKLFF. The CDR3 coding sequence is TGTGCCAGCAGGTTCCCACAGGGACTAGGTGAAAAACTGTTTTTT.

This clonotype has only a few counts. The chain carries TRBV20-1 and TRBJ2-7, with TRBD2 identical over 8 bases. The germline V gene has CDR1 DFQATT and CDR2 SNEGSKA (reference sequence). The V gene end was trimmed by 7 bases and the J gene end by 6 bases; junction bases not matched to a gene: 11. CDR3 size: 13 residues. This CDR3 reads CSGVVAGIREQYF. The CDR3 nucleotides read TGCAGTGGGGTGGTAGCGGGGATCCGCGAGCAGTACTTC.

The V call is TRBV10-3, the J call TRBJ2-5; 8 bases agree with TRBD2. The germline CDR1 and CDR2 sequences are ENHRY and SYGVKD. The length of the CDR3 is 17 residues. V lost 0 bases and J lost 1; bases outside the gene matches: 7. The CDR3: CAISESLSGGLQETQYF. CDR3 DNA: TGTGCCATCAGTGAGTCGCTGAGCGGGGGCCTCCAAGAGACCCAGTACTTC.

The chain couples TRBV20-1 to TRBJ1-1; weak D call: TRBD1 (6 bases). Between the trimmed V and J ends, which lost 7 bases and 4 bases, there was a span of 25 bases. CDR3 length equals 16 residues. CDR1 is DFQATT, CDR2 SNEGSKA, per germline (reference sequence). CDR3 in DNA: TGCAGTGGTACTCTCCCAGGGGCCCGCGGAGGCACTGAAGCTTTCTTT. This translates into CSGTLPGARGGTEAFF.

This clonotype was picked up a small number of times. The CDR3 region is CASSSGRGVTDTQYF. The CDR3 DNA reads as TGCGCCAGCAGCTCGGGACGAGGGGTCACAGATACGCAGTATTTT. The chain links TRBV5-1 to TRBJ2-3; perhaps D is TRBD1 or TRBD2 (5 bases each). V was pared by 3 bases and J by 2 bases, with 13 bases between. This CDR3 region has 15 residues. From germline, CDR1 is SGHRS and CDR2 YFSETQ. Full variable domain (rest looked up from reference TRBV5-1 and TRBJ2-3): KAGVTQTPRYLIKTRGQQVTLSCSPISGHRSVSWYQQTPGQGLQFLFEYFSETQRNKGNFPGRFSGRQFSNSRSEMNVSTLELGDSALYLCASSSGRGVTDTQYFGPGTRLTVL.

This clonotype was seen repeatedly, ten times or more. V is TRBV20-1 and J is TRBJ2-1, with 11 bases identical to TRBD2. V shed 5 bases, J shed 4 bases, and the junction held 4 bases outside the gene matches. Germline lookup yields CDR1 DFQATT and CDR2 SNEGSKA (reference sequence). The CDR3 covers 14 residues. CDR3 sequence (DNA): TGCAGTGCTGTTAGCGGGGGGGAGTACAATGAGCAGTTCTTC. This codes for CSAVSGGEYNEQFF.

This clonotype appeared a few times. The chain carries TRBV5-1 and TRBJ2-2; maybe TRBD1 (5 bases). Germline loops: CDR1 SGHRS, CDR2 YFSETQ. The CDR3 length is 16 residues. Trimming removed 0 bases from V and 1 base from J, with 10 bases in between. The CDR3 reads CASSLVDSLNTGELFF. Written as DNA, the CDR3 is TGCGCCAGCAGCTTGGTTGACAGCCTGAACACCGGGGAGCTGTTTTTT.

This clonotype appeared a few times. V is TRBV6-1 and J is TRBJ1-1; 8 nucleotides line up with TRBD1. This CDR3 has 13 amino acids. V lost 3 bases to trimming and J lost 5 bases; unmatched junction nucleotides: 2. Germline values: CDR1 MNHNS, CDR2 SASEGT. CDR3 in amino acids: CASSEDRDTEAFF. In DNA form, the CDR3 reads TGTGCCAGCAGTGAGGACAGGGATACTGAAGCTTTCTTT.

This chain uses TRBV5-5 with TRBJ1-2, with D perhaps TRBD1 (5 bases). The germline CDR1 and CDR2 sequences are SGHKS and YYEKEE (reference sequence). Trimming cost V 0 bases and J 4 bases, with 10 bases left between them. This CDR3 has 14 amino acids. CDR3 coding DNA: TGTGCCAGCAGCTTGGTATTGGGGCCCTATGGCTACACCTTC. It yields the protein CASSLVLGPYGYTF.

There are a few counts of this clonotype. J is TRBJ2-2 and V is TRBV27; D is unclear. V was cut by 6 bases and J by 6 bases, with 8 bases left in between. The length of the CDR3 is 12 residues. The V gene's germline CDR1 is MNHEY and CDR2 SMNVEV (reference sequence). CDR3 nucleotides: TGTGCCAGCAGCCCCGGGTCCGGGGAGCTGTTTTTT. It is translated as CASSPGSGELFF.

V usage is TRBV6-2 or TRBV6-3 and J usage is TRBJ1-2; D remains ambiguous. The CDR3 has 12 residues. Trimming shortened V by 7 bases and J by 8 bases, and 14 bases separated the two germline ends. Germline CDR1 MNHEY, CDR2 SVGEGT. The CDR3 region is CASTNDPAGYTF. CDR3 coding DNA: TGTGCCAGCACGAACGATCCTGCCGGCTACACCTTC.

In this sample, this clonotype turned up many times. The rearrangement joins TRBV5-1 to TRBJ2-7; 8 bases match TRBD1. Germline V gene sequence: CDR1 SGHRS, CDR2 YFSETQ. The CDR3 runs to 14 residues. Trimming took 8 bases from V and 5 from J; bases not matched to a gene: 12. CDR3: CASSEGTGLDEQYF. CDR3 nucleotide sequence: TGCGCCAGTTCGGAGGGGACAGGACTTGACGAGCAGTACTTC.